This TCR beta chain comes out of a study of cytomegalovirus exposure and HLA in healthy donors. The PCR contained 60 Vbeta and 13 Jbeta primers. Generated by immunoSEQ multiplex PCR, the TCRdb table keeps only in-frame clones and is missing some. The sample shows about 140,000 clones, 77% of them seen only once. Germline values: CDR1 MNHNS, CDR2 SASEGT. This CDR3 is built from 16 residues. V shed 2 bases and J shed 4 bases, with 14 bases lying between them. Sequencing input: PBMCs. The genes are TRBV6-1 and TRBJ1-4; the D gene is possibly TRBD1 (6 bases). This TCR derives from a female donor in good health and CMV-seronegative. CDR3 sequence: CASSEYRTASNEKLFF. DNA of the CDR3: TGTGCCAGCAGTGAATACAGGACAGCCAGTAATGAAAAACTGTTTTTT.